One sample yielded the 3 T cell receptor beta chains listed below, sequenced in a study of cytomegalovirus exposure and HLA in healthy donors. PCR employed 60 Vbeta and 13 Jbeta primers. The method was immunoSEQ multiplex PCR; TCRdb's version includes in-frame clones alone and lacks a portion of them. Among 95,000 to 150,000 clones listed, approximately 80% were seen once. The material sequenced was PBMCs. Receptor source: a man in his late teens or twenties in good health and CMV-seronegative.

The chain carries TRBV7-8 and TRBJ1-2; D not certain. The CDR3 is 14 amino acids. Trimming stripped 1 base from V and 8 bases from J, with 14 bases between. Per germline, CDR1 SGHVS and CDR2 FQNEAQ. The CDR3 reads CASSLGVEGGGYTF. The DNA for the CDR3 is TGTGCCAGCAGCTTAGGCGTAGAGGGTGGAGGCTACACCTTC.

This clone was detected a few times. The rearrangement uses TRBV27 and TRBJ1-2; 10 bases fit TRBD1. V trimming: 3 bases; J trimming: 4 bases; junction bases outside the gene matches: 2. The CDR3 is 14 residues long. CDR1 is MNHEY, CDR2 SMNVEV, per germline (reference sequence). The CDR3 DNA reads as TGTGCCAGCAGTTTGGGACAGGGGCTCTATGGCTACACCTTC. Protein: CASSLGQGLYGYTF.

This clone was counted only a few times. This chain connects TRBV2 to TRBJ1-5; 11 positions match TRBD1. In germline, CDR1 is SNHLY, CDR2 FYNNEI. There are 14 residues in the CDR3. V trimming: 4 bases; J trimming: 6 bases; junction bases outside the gene matches: 2. The CDR3 protein is CASSGTGGGQPQHF. The CDR3 DNA reads as TGTGCCAGCAGTGGGACAGGGGGCGGTCAGCCCCAGCATTTT.